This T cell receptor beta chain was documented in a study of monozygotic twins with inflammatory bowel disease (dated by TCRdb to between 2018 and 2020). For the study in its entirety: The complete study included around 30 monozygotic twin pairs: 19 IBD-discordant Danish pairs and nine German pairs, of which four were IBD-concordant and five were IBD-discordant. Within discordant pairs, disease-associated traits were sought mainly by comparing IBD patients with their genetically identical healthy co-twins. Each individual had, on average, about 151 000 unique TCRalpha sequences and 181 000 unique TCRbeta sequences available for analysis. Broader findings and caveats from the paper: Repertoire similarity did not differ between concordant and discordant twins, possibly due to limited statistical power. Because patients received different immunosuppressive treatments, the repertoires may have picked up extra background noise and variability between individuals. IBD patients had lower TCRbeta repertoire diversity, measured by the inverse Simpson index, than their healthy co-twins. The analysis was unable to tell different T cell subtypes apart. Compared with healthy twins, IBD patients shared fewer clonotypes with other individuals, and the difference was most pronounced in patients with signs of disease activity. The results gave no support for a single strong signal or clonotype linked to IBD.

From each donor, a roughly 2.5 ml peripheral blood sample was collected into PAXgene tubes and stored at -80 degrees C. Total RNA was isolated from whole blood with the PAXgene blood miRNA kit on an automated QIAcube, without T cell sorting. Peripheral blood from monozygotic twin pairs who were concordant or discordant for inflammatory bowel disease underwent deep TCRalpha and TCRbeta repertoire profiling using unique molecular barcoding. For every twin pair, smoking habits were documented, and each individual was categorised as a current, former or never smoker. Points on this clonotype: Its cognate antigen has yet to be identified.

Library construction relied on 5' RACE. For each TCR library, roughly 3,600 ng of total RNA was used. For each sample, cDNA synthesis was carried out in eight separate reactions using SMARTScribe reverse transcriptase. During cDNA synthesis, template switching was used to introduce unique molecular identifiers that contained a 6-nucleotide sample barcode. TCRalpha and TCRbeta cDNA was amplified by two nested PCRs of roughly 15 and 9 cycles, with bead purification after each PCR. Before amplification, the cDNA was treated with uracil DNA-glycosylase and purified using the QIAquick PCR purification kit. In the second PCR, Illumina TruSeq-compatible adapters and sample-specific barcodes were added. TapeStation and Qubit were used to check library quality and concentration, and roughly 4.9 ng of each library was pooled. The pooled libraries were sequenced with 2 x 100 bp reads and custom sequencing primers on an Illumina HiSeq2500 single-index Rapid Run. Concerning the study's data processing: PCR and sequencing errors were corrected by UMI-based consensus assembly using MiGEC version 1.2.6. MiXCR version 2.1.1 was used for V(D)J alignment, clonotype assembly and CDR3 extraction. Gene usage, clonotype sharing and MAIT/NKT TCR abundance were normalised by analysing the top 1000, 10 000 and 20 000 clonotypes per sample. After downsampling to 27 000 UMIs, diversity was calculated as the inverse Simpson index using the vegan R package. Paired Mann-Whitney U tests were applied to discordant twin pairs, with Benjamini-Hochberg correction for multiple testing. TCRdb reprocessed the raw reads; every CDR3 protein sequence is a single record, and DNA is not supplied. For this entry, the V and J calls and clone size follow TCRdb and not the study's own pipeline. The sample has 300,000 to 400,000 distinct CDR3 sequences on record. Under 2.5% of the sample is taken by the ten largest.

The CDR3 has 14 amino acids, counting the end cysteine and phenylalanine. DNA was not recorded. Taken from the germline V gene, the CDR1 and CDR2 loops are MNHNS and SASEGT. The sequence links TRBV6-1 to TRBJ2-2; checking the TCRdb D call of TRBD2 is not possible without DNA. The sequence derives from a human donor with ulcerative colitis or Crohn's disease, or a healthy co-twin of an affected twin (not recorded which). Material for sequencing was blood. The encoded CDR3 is CASSDQGRTGELFF.